Listed here are 17 T cell receptor beta chains from one sample, sequenced in a study of PD-1 blockade in classical Hodgkin lymphoma. Time point meaning: cycle 4 day 1 (C4D1), after less than 7 weeks of nivolumab. Exposure to brentuximab vedotin varied, and each patient had relapsed following autologous stem cell transplantation. The protocol was immunoSEQ multiplex PCR, while the TCRdb copy is restricted to in-frame clones and leaves out a portion. The table records about 93,000 clones, around 80% of them present only once. Here the sequenced sample was peripheral blood mononuclear cells (PBMCs), taken before the fourth cycle of nivolumab. These receptors all come from a human donor with classical Hodgkin lymphoma.

The chain joins TRBV6-6 to TRBJ2-7; TRBD2 is a possible D gene (5 bases). CDR1 is MNHNY, CDR2 SVGAGI, per germline (reference sequence). This CDR3 region has 14 residues. V lost 9 bases and J 0 bases, leaving 15 bases between the germline ends. The CDR3 nucleotides read TGTGCCAGTCTCAAGGACTCCAGCTCCTACGAGCAGTACTTC. Encoded protein: CASLKDSSSYEQYF.

The gene calls are TRBV29-1 and TRBJ1-2; D unresolved. V lost 7 bases and J lost 4, with 16 bases in between. The germline gives CDR1 SQVTM, CDR2 ANQGSEA. The CDR3 spans 13 residues. The CDR3 here is CSAPGRQPYGYTF. CDR3 in DNA: TGCAGCGCCCCCGGCCGGCAGCCCTATGGCTACACCTTC.

This chain uses TRBV18 with TRBJ2-5; 11 bases fit TRBD2. This CDR3 region has 16 residues. The trim removed 4 bases at V and 2 bases at J, leaving 6 bases unmatched. Per germline, CDR1 KGHSH and CDR2 LQKENI. The CDR3 spells CASSLRLAGSQETQYF. CDR3 DNA: TGTGCCAGCTCACTCCGACTAGCGGGGTCTCAAGAGACCCAGTACTTC. Full variable domain (rest looked up from reference TRBV18 and TRBJ2-5): NAGVMQNPRHLVRRRGQEARLRCSPMKGHSHVYWYRQLPEEGLKFMVYLQKENIIDESGMPKERFSAEFPKEGPSILRIQQVVRGDSAAYFCASSLRLAGSQETQYFGPGTRLLVL.

The rearrangement uses TRBV6-1 and TRBJ2-1; TRBD2 matches 8 bases. This CDR3 region has 16 residues. Germline CDR1 and CDR2: MNHNS and SASEGT. Trimming took 3 bases from V and 5 from J; bases not matched to a gene: 9. The CDR3 bases are TGTGCCAGCAGTGAGGACTATGGCGGGGGGAACAATGAGCAGTTCTTC. Encoded protein: CASSEDYGGGNNEQFF.

Worth noting for this clone: This sample includes further DNA sequences coding for the same CDR3. V gene TRBV6-5 combines with J gene TRBJ1-4; TRBD1 might be the D (5 bases). V was cut by 0 bases and J by 4 bases, with 9 bases left in between. The CDR3 is 15 residues long. CDR1 is MNHEY and CDR2 is SVGAGI in the germline V gene. The CDR3 DNA reads as TGTGCCAGCAGTTACTCGGGGGGATTTAATGAAAAACTGTTTTTT. Its translation is CASSYSGGFNEKLFF.

V usage is TRBV12-5 and J usage is TRBJ1-4, with TRBD1 identical over 8 bases. In germline, CDR1 is LGHNT, CDR2 FRNRAP. V lost 4 bases to trimming and J lost 4 bases; unmatched junction nucleotides: 5. The CDR3 extends over 15 amino acids. This CDR3 is CASGSGQGYNEKLFF. The CDR3 nucleotides read TGTGCTAGTGGTTCCGGACAGGGTTATAATGAAAAACTGTTTTTT.

The gene calls are TRBV7-8 and TRBJ1-2; the D is unclear. The V end lost 0 bases, the J end lost 4 bases, and 18 bases lay between the germline ends. Per germline, CDR1 SGHVS and CDR2 FQNEAQ. The CDR3 loop spans 17 amino acids. The CDR3 DNA reads TGTGCCAGCAGCTTAGCACGGACGCCAGCCCTCGCCTATGGCTACACCTTC. This gives the protein CASSLARTPALAYGYTF.

The chain carries TRBV9 and TRBJ2-1, with D hard to call. CDR1 is SGDLS and CDR2 is YYNGEE in the germline V gene. V lost 3 bases and J 4 bases, leaving 14 bases between the germline ends. This CDR3 has 15 amino acids. The chain's CDR3 is CASSAQANPYNEQFF. CDR3 sequence (DNA): TGTGCCAGCAGCGCCCAAGCTAATCCATACAATGAGCAGTTCTTC.

The chain is built from TRBV5-5 and TRBJ2-7, with 9 bases lining up with TRBD2. The germline gives CDR1 SGHKS, CDR2 YYEKEE (reference sequence). The CDR3 totals 15 residues. V shed 1 base, J shed 0 bases, and the junction held 2 bases outside the gene matches. CDR3 sequence: CASSLLAGSSYEQYF. The CDR3 DNA is TGTGCCAGCAGCTTGCTAGCGGGGAGCTCCTACGAGCAGTACTTC.

The chain links TRBV7-9 to TRBJ1-2; D unclear. Per germline, CDR1 SEHNR and CDR2 FQNEAQ (reference sequence). The length of the CDR3 is 12 residues. V was pared by 5 bases and J by 5 bases, with 9 bases between. DNA for the CDR3: TGTGCCAGCAGCCCATTGGCGTATGGCTACACCTTC. The encoded protein is CASSPLAYGYTF.

This clone was found a few times. The V gene is TRBV5-1, the J gene TRBJ2-1; 9 nucleotides agree with TRBD1. Trimming took 4 bases from V and 10 from J; bases not matched to a gene: 9. Germline V gene lookup returns CDR1 SGHRS and CDR2 YFSETQ. The CDR3 spans 14 residues. The CDR3: CASSTWDRVDEQFF. DNA for the CDR3: TGCGCCAGCAGCACGTGGGACAGGGTAGACGAGCAGTTCTTC.

V is TRBV5-6 and J is TRBJ2-5, with D maybe TRBD1 (5 bases). The CDR3 totals 13 residues. V gave up 2 bases and J gave up 2 bases, with 7 bases separating them. Germline loops: CDR1 SGHDT, CDR2 YYEEEE. For the CDR3, the DNA is TGTGCCAGCAGCTTCGACAGACAAGAGACCCAGTACTTC. This sequence encodes CASSFDRQETQYF.

The V gene is TRBV11-3, the J gene TRBJ2-3; 9 bases match TRBD2. This CDR3 is built from 14 residues. Germline V CDR1 and CDR2: SGHNT, YENEEA. The junction had 4 bases not matched to a gene; V was cut back by 5 bases and J by 4 bases. The CDR3 reads CASSPAGGSDTQYF. The CDR3 DNA sequence: TGTGCCAGCAGCCCAGCGGGGGGCTCAGATACGCAGTATTTT.

The chain uses TRBV10-3 and TRBJ1-5; 8 positions match TRBD1. Unmatched junction bases numbered 6, after V lost 6 bases and J lost 2 bases. The CDR3 has 15 residues. Germline V gives CDR1 ENHRY, CDR2 SYGVKD. The CDR3 sequence is CAIRADRGGNQPQHF. Here the CDR3 DNA reads TGTGCCATCAGAGCAGACAGGGGAGGCAATCAGCCCCAGCATTTT.

The gene calls are TRBV4-3 and TRBJ2-5; maybe TRBD2 (8 bases). Germline lookup yields CDR1 LGHNA and CDR2 YSLEER. The CDR3 sequence is 18 residues long. Trimming left V 1 base short and J 1 base short, with 19 bases between. CDR3 sequence: CASSQVTGRAGGQETQYF. CDR3 sequence (DNA): TGCGCCAGCAGCCAAGTGACAGGGCGGGCGGGAGGCCAAGAGACCCAGTACTTC.

The sample holds a few counts of this clone. This sequence joins TRBV10-3 and TRBJ1-5; D perhaps matches TRBD1 (5 bases). The CDR3 loop spans 15 amino acids. Germline V gene sequence: CDR1 ENHRY, CDR2 SYGVKD. V lost 4 bases, J lost 2 bases, and 12 bases lay in between. CDR3 loop: CAISAREGGNQPQHF. DNA for the CDR3: TGTGCCATCAGTGCCAGGGAAGGGGGCAATCAGCCCCAGCATTTT.

The V gene is TRBV6-5, the J gene TRBJ1-6; the match to TRBD1 covers 10 bases. The CDR3 is made up of 14 amino acids. Germline CDR1 and CDR2: MNHEY and SVGAGI. V lost 7 bases, J lost 7 bases, and 4 bases stayed unmatched. CDR3 nucleotides: TGTGCCAGCAACCGACAGGGGGCAAATTCACCCCTCCACTTT. Translation gives CASNRQGANSPLHF.